This TCR beta chain was identified in a study of T cell repertoires in cytomegalovirus infection. Study-wide context: Both a matching HLA type and CMV infection were indicated by public TCR beta signatures.

V lost 0 bases to trimming and J lost 1 base, with 4 bases between them. The germline V gene encodes CDR1 MNHGY and CDR2 SAAAGT. This CDR3 has 14 amino acids. There are a few counts of this clonotype. TCRdb fed the reads into MiXCR, producing one record per CDR3 protein. The sample includes more than 150,000 distinct CDR3 sequences, 15% to 20% seen only once; the top ten take around 2.7%. Sequenced: PBMCs. This rearrangement joins TRBV6-8 to TRBJ2-1; unclear D gene. This TCR came from a human donor in good health (CMV status not recorded). Some clones in this sample may be carry-over from other donors' samples. CDR3 sequence: CASSYSVSYNEQFF. CDR3 DNA: TGTGCCAGCAGTTACTCGGTATCCTACAATGAGCAGTTCTTC.